Listed below are T cell receptor beta chains from one sample, sequenced in a study of technical replicates of blood from a handful of donors. Produced via immunoSEQ multiplex PCR; TCRdb's table is partial and in-frame only. The sample holds almost 65,000 clones, about 86% seen once. The sequenced material came from PBMCs. Source of these receptors: a human donor in good health. Some clones in this sample may be carry-over from other donors' samples. Each CDR3 is given with its conserved first and last residue. The D gene is left open where the match is weak. Part of the rows lack a size; the others show once, few, many or a class for expanded clones.

CASSQSQAGGGNTIYF,TGCGCCAGCAGTCAATCTCAGGCGGGAGGAGGAAACACCATATATTTT,TRBV23-1,16,TRBJ1-3,NA,NA
CASSPRGGLSVYEQYF,TGCGCCAGCAGCCCCCGGGGGGGGCTGAGTGTCTACGAGCAGTACTTC,TRBV4-1,16,TRBJ2-7,TRBD2,NA
CASSYLAGGNYEQYF,TGTGCCAGCAGTTACTTGGCGGGGGGAAACTACGAGCAGTACTTC,TRBV6-5,15,TRBJ2-7,TRBD2,NA
CASSGPGQGAYGANVLTF,TGTGCCAGCAGTGGGCCGGGACAGGGGGCGTATGGGGCCAACGTCCTGACTTTC,TRBV2,18,TRBJ2-6,TRBD1,NA
CASAHWGQNQWGTGELFF,TGTGCCAGCGCCCATTGGGGACAGAATCAATGGGGCACCGGGGAGCTGTTTTTT,TRBV7-6,18,TRBJ2-2,TRBD1,few
CASSPSSSGQGVATNEKLFF,TGCGCCAGCAGCCCCTCATCCTCGGGACAGGGGGTTGCAACTAATGAAAAACTGTTTTTT,TRBV5-1,20,TRBJ1-4,TRBD1,NA
CSVEYNRDATEAFF,TGCAGCGTCGAATATAACAGGGATGCCACTGAAGCTTTCTTT,TRBV29-1,14,TRBJ1-1,NA,NA
CASSLAQAGGRHEQFF,TGCGCCAGCAGCTTGGCCCAAGCGGGGGGGCGACATGAGCAGTTCTTC,TRBV5-1,16,TRBJ2-1,TRBD2,NA
CASSVPGLAGGAVYNEQFF,TGTGCCAGCAGCGTACCGGGACTAGCGGGAGGGGCGGTATACAATGAGCAGTTCTTC,TRBV9,19,TRBJ2-1,TRBD2,NA
CASSGVGNTEAFF,TGTGCCAGCAGTGGAGTCGGGAACACTGAAGCTTTCTTT,TRBV6-1,13,TRBJ1-1,NA,NA
CASSPIAGQGGSPLHF,TGTGCCAGTAGTCCGATAGCGGGACAGGGTGGGTCACCCCTCCACTTT,TRBV19,16,TRBJ1-6,TRBD1,NA
CASSRDTYEQYF,TGCGCCAGCAGCCGTGACACTTACGAGCAGTACTTC,TRBV5-1,12,TRBJ2-7,NA,NA
CASSLSLGGISGNTIYF,TGTGCCAGCAGTTTATCGTTGGGCGGGATCTCTGGAAACACCATATATTTT,TRBV27,17,TRBJ1-3,NA,NA
CATSRDQGNIQYF,TGTGCCACCAGCAGAGATCAGGGAAACATTCAGTACTTC,TRBV15,13,TRBJ2-4,NA,once
CASSRRTVGMNTEAFF,TGTGCCAGCAGCCGCCGGACAGTCGGCATGAACACTGAAGCTTTCTTT,TRBV14,16,TRBJ1-1,NA,few
CASSMSGGIIEQFF,TGTGCCAGTAGTATGAGCGGGGGAATTATTGAGCAGTTCTTC,TRBV19,14,TRBJ2-1,TRBD2,NA
CASSLGTGVGYEQYF,TGTGCCAGCTCACTGGGGACAGGGGTCGGTTACGAGCAGTACTTC,TRBV18,15,TRBJ2-7,TRBD1,NA
CASSLGSLGDEQFF,TGCGCCAGCAGCTTGGGTAGCCTCGGCGATGAGCAGTTCTTC,TRBV5-1,14,TRBJ2-1,NA,NA
CASSLAGGPFNEQFF,TGTGCCAGCAGCTTGGCGGGAGGGCCGTTCAATGAGCAGTTCTTC,TRBV5-6,15,TRBJ2-1,TRBD2,NA
CASSLGAGGNAYEQYF,TGTGCCAGCAGCTTAGGGGCGGGGGGCAACGCCTACGAGCAGTACTTC,TRBV7-2,16,TRBJ2-7,TRBD2,NA
CAWSFGQGGPQHF,TGTGCCTGGTCCTTCGGACAGGGAGGACCCCAGCATTTT,TRBV30,13,TRBJ1-5,TRBD1,NA
CASSPGTGITGANVLTF,TGTGCCAGCAGCCCTGGGACAGGGATAACTGGGGCCAACGTCCTGACTTTC,TRBV9,17,TRBJ2-6,TRBD1,NA
CASSYWRGAGNEQFF,TGTGCCAGCAGTTACTGGCGGGGGGCGGGCAATGAGCAGTTCTTC,TRBV6-5,15,TRBJ2-1,TRBD2,NA
CSVVWTSYNEQFF,TGCAGCGTTGTCTGGACAAGCTACAATGAGCAGTTCTTC,TRBV29-1,13,TRBJ2-1,NA,NA
CASTEGDRGDLTGELFF,TGTGCCAGTACGGAGGGGGACAGGGGCGACCTCACCGGGGAGCTGTTTTTT,TRBV19,17,TRBJ2-2,TRBD1,NA
CASSPDRENQPQHF,TGTGCCAGCAGCCCGGACAGGGAAAATCAGCCCCAGCATTTT,TRBV5-6,14,TRBJ1-5,TRBD1,once
CASGRGFYEQYF,TGTGCCTCCGGGAGGGGGTTCTACGAGCAGTACTTC,TRBV30,12,TRBJ2-7,TRBD2,NA
CASSLDTGIGELFF,TGTGCCAGCAGCTTAGATACAGGCATCGGGGAGCTGTTTTTT,TRBV7-9,14,TRBJ2-2,NA,NA